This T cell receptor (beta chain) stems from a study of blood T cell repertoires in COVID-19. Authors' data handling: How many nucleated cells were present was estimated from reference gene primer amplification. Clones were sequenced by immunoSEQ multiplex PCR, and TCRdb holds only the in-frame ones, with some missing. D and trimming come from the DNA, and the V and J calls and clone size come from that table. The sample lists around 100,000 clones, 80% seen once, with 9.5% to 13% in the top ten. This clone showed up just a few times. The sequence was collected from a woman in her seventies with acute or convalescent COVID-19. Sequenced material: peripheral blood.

In DNA form, the CDR3 reads TGTGCCAGCAGTCGGGACTTGCAGTTCTTC. Amino acid sequence: CASSRDLQFF. The V gene is TRBV6-1, the J gene TRBJ2-1, with D perhaps TRBD2 (6 bases). Germline V gene sequence: CDR1 MNHNS, CDR2 SASEGT. V was pared by 5 bases and J by 12 bases, with 8 bases between. This CDR3 contains 10 residues.